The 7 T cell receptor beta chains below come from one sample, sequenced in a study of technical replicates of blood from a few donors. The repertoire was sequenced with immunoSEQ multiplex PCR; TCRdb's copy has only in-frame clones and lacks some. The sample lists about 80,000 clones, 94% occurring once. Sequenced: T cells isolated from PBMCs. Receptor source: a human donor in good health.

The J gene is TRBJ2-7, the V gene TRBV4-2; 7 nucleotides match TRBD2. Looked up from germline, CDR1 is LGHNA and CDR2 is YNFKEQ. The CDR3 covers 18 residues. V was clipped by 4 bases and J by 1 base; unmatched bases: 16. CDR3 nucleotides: TGTGCCAGCAGCCCCCGGGACTACACTTCAATAATTTCCTACGAGCAGTACTTC. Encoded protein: CASSPRDYTSIISYEQYF.

The CDR3 sequence is CATSRDRGSSYNEQFF. For the CDR3, the DNA is TGTGCCACCAGCAGAGATCGGGGGAGCTCCTACAATGAGCAGTTCTTC. The rearrangement uses TRBV15 and TRBJ2-1; possible D gene TRBD2, 6 bases. Germline-derived CDR1 and CDR2 are LNHNV and YYDKDF (reference sequence). V shed 0 bases and J shed 0 bases, with 9 bases lying between them. The CDR3 length is 16 residues.

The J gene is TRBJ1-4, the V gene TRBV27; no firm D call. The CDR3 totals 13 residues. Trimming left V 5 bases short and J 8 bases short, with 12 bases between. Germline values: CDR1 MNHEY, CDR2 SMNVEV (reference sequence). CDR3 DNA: TGTGCCAGCAGTCTTCGGTTGCGAGAAAAACTGTTTTTT. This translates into CASSLRLREKLFF.

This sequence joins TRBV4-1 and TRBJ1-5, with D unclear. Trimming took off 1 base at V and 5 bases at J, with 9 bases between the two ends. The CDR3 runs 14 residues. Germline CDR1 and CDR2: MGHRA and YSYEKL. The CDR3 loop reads CASSQVIGDQPQHF. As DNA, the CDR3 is TGCGCCAGCAGCCAAGTTATCGGGGATCAGCCCCAGCATTTT.

The CDR3 bases are TGCGCCAGCAGCCAGCAGACTAGTAGGTATACGCAGTATTTT. It specifies CASSQQTSRYTQYF. The chain combines TRBV4-1 with TRBJ2-3, with TRBD2 as a possible D gene (6 bases). The CDR3 is 14 amino acids. Germline assignment: CDR1 MGHRA and CDR2 YSYEKL. V lost 3 bases to trimming and J lost 7 bases, with 14 bases between them.

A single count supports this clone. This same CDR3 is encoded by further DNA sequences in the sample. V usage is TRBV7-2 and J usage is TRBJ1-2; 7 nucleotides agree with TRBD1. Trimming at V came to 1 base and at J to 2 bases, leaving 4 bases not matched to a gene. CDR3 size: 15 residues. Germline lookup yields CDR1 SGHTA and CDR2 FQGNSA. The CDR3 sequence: CASSLVGTDNYGYTF. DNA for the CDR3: TGTGCCAGCAGCTTAGTCGGGACAGACAACTATGGCTACACCTTC.

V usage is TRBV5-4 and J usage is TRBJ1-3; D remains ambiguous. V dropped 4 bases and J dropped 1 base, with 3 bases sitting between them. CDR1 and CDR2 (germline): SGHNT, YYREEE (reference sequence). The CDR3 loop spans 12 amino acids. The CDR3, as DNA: TGTGCCAGCAGCACTTCTGGAAACACCATATATTTT. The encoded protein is CASSTSGNTIYF. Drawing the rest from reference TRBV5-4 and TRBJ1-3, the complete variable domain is ETGVTQSPTHLIKTRGQQVTLRCSSQSGHNTVSWYQQALGQGPQFIFQYYREEENGRGNFPPRFSGLQFPNYSSELNVNALELDDSALYLCASSTSGNTIYFGEGSWLTVV.